Below are 5 T cell receptor beta chains sequenced from a single sample in a study of regulatory T cells in long-lasting Graves disease. Time point given: persistent/refractory GD, antithyroid drugs over 5 years with positive TRAb. Scientists built the TCR library using RNA that was extracted from PBMCs. In building TCR beta libraries, iRepertoire HTBI primers were used together with Arm-PCR of CDR3 regions. TCRdb processed the multiplex PCR reads anew with MiXCR; each CDR3 protein has one entry. Altogether 300,000 to 350,000 distinct CDR3 sequences are present, about 19% being singletons, with the ten largest covering less than 35%. Sequenced here: peripheral blood mononuclear cells (PBMCs), sampled when the disease was refractory, from a patient treated with antithyroid drugs. These receptors originate from a female donor with Graves disease.

This clonotype was recorded many times. V is TRBV28 and J is TRBJ1-1; 10 positions match TRBD1. V was clipped by 7 bases and J by 7 bases; unmatched bases: 6. CDR1 MDHEN and CDR2 SYDVKM come from the germline V gene. The CDR3 is 13 residues long. Here the CDR3 DNA reads TGTGCCAGCACACCGGGACAGGGGTTTGAAGCTTTCTTT. It encodes CASTPGQGFEAFF. The full variable domain, in which reference TRBV28 and TRBJ1-1 provide the parts outside the CDR3, is DVKVTQSSRYLVKRTGEKVFLECVQDMDHENMFWYRQDPGLGLRLIYFSYDVKMKEKGDIPEGYSVSREKKERFSLILESASTNQTSMYLCASTPGQGFEAFFGQGTRLTVV.

This clonotype has at least ten counts. The chain uses TRBV27 and TRBJ1-1; D possibly corresponds to TRBD1 (5 bases). Trimming removed 5 bases from V and 1 base from J, with 8 bases in between. Germline V CDR1 and CDR2: MNHEY, SMNVEV (reference sequence). The CDR3 runs 13 residues. CDR3 coding DNA: TGTGCCAGCAGTGCCGGACAGAACACTGAAGCTTTCTTT. Amino acid sequence: CASSAGQNTEAFF.

This clonotype was picked up a small number of times. The chain combines TRBV7-9 with TRBJ2-3; D uncertain. V dropped 2 bases and J dropped 1 base, with 4 bases sitting between them. The germline CDR1 and CDR2 sequences are SEHNR and FQNEAQ (reference sequence). There are 13 residues in the CDR3. DNA of the CDR3: TGTGCCAGCAGCTTATTTGGCACAGATACGCAGTATTTT. Protein: CASSLFGTDTQYF.

This chain links TRBV28 with TRBJ1-4; D unclear. The V end was cut by 3 bases, the J end by 8 bases, with 10 bases between. Per the germline V gene, CDR1 is MDHEN and CDR2 is SYDVKM. The CDR3 length is 13 residues. The CDR3 is CASSFIGREKLFF. The CDR3, as DNA: TGTGCCAGCAGTTTCATTGGGCGAGAAAAACTGTTTTTT.

This clonotype was seen ten or more times. The chain combines TRBV2 with TRBJ2-6, with D possibly matching TRBD1 (6 bases). Trimming took 7 bases from V and 3 from J, leaving 13 bases between them. The V gene's germline CDR1 is SNHLY and CDR2 FYNNEI. The CDR3 loop spans 15 amino acids. DNA for the CDR3: TGTGCCAGCACCCCCAGGGGTTATGGGGCCAACGTCCTGACTTTC. Amino acid sequence: CASTPRGYGANVLTF.